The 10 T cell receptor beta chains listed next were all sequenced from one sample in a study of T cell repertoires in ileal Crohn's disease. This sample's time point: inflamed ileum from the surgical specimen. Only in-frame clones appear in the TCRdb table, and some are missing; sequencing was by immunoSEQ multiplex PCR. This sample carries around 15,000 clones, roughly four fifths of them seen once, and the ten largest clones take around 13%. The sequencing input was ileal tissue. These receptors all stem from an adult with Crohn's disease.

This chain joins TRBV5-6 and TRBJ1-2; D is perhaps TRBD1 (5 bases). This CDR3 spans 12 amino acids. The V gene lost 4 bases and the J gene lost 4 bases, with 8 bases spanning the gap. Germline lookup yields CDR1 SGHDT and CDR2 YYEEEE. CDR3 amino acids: CASSGDSYGYTF. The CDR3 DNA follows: TGTGCCAGCAGCGGGGACTCCTATGGCTACACCTTC.

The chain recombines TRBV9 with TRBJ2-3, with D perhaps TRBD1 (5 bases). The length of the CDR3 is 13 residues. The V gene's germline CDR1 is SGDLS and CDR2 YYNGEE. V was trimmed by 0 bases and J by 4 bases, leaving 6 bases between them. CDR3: CASSVATADTQYF. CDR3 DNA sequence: TGTGCCAGCAGCGTAGCGACAGCAGATACGCAGTATTTT.

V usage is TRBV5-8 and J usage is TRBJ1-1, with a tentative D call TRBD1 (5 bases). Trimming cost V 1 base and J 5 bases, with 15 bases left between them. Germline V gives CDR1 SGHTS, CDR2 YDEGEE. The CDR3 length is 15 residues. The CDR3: CASSLWGGRRTEAFF. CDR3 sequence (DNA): TGTGCCAGCAGCTTGTGGGGGGGTAGGAGGACTGAAGCTTTCTTT.

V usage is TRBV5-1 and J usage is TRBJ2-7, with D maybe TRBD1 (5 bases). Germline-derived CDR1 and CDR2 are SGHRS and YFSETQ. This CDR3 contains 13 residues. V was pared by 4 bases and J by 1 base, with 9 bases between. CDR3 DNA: TGCGCCAGCAGCCCACCAGGGTCCTACGAGCAGTACTTC. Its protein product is CASSPPGSYEQYF.

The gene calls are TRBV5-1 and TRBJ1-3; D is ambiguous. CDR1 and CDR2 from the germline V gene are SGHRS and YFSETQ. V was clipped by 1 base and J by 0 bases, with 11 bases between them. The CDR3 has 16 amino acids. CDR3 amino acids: CASSLRTLDSGNTIYF. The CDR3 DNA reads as TGCGCCAGCAGCTTGCGGACGTTAGACTCTGGAAACACCATATATTTT.

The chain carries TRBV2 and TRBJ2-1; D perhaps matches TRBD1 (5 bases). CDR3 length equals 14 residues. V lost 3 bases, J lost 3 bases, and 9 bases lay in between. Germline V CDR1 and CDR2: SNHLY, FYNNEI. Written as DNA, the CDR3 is TGTGCCAGCAGTGAGATGACAGTCTACAATGAGCAGTTCTTC. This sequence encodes CASSEMTVYNEQFF.

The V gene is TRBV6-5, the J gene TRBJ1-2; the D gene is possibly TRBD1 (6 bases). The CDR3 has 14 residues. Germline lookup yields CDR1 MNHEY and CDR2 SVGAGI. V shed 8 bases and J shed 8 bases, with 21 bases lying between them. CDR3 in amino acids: CASGLRGWYGGYTF. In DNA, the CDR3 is TGTGCCAGCGGGCTCAGGGGCTGGTATGGGGGCTACACCTTC.

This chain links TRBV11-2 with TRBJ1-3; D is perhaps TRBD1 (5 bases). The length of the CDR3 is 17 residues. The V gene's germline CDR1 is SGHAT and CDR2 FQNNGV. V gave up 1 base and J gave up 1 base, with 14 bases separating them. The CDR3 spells CASSLGPPGLSGNTIYF. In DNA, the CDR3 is TGTGCCAGCAGCTTAGGACCCCCAGGGTTGTCTGGAAACACCATATATTTT.

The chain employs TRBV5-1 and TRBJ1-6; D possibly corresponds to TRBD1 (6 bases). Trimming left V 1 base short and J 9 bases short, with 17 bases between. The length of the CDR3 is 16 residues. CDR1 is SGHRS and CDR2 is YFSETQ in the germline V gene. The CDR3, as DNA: TGCGCCAGCAGCTTGTCAGGGGCGGGGGATAGTTCACCCCTCCACTTT. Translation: CASSLSGAGDSSPLHF. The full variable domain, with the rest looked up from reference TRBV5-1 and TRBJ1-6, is KAGVTQTPRYLIKTRGQQVTLSCSPISGHRSVSWYQQTPGQGLQFLFEYFSETQRNKGNFPGRFSGRQFSNSRSEMNVSTLELGDSALYLCASSLSGAGDSSPLHFGNGTRLTVT.

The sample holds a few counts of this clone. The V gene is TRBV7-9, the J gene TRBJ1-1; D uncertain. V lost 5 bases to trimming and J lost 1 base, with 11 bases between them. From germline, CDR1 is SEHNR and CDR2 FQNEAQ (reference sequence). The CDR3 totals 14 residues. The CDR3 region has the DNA TGTGCCAGCAGCCCTCCACAGACGAACACTGAAGCTTTCTTT. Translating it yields CASSPPQTNTEAFF.